Sequencing of this T cell receptor (beta chain) was carried out in a study of spatial heterogeneity in lung cancer. Study results and limitations: Ubiquitous, expanded tumor-derived TCRs were more frequently observed in blood at resection than at follow-up.

The time point here: sample taken at primary tumor resection. The donor population consisted of approximately 70 patients with untreated, early-stage non-small cell lung cancer. No cell sorting; template was whole RNA from tumor, lung tissue or PBMC. For this clonotype: Its antigen is currently unknown.

Each CDR3 protein is one row after TCRdb ran MiXCR on the 5' RACE reads. This sample has some 55,000 distinct CDR3 sequences, with around 6% found just once. This sequence was found in a female donor with early-stage non-small cell lung cancer. The source was PBMCs, collected at surgery.

CDR3 protein: CASSLETIGQGAPLHF. CDR3 nucleotide sequence: TGCGCCAGCAGCTTGGAAACGATCGGACAGGGCGCTCCCCTCCACTTT. This chain joins TRBV5-1 and TRBJ1-6, with TRBD1 matching 8 bases. The CDR3 consists of 16 residues. The germline gives CDR1 SGHRS, CDR2 YFSETQ. J was trimmed by 13 bases and V by 0 bases; bases with no gene match: 12.